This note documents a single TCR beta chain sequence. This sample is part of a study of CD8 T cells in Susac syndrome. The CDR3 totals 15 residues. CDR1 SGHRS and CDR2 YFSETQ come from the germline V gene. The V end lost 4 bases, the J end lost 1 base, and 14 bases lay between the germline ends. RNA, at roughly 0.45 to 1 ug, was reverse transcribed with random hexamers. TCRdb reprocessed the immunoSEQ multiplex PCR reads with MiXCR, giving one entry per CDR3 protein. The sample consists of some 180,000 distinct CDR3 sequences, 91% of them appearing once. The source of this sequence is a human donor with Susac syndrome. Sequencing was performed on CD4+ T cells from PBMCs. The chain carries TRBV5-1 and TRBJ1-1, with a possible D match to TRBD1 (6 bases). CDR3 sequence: CASSTLSRGNTEAFF. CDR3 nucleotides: TGCGCCAGCAGCACCCTTTCCAGGGGGAACACTGAAGCTTTCTTT.